This TCR beta chain comes out of a study of PD-1 blockade in classical Hodgkin lymphoma. Broader study findings: Exclusion removed patients who began nivolumab under 1 year after ASCT. It was reported that newly diagnosed patients had less baseline TCR diversity than healthy donors.

The V end was cut by 0 bases, the J end by 6 bases, with 14 bases between. The CDR3 runs 15 residues. In germline, CDR1 is GTSNPN, CDR2 SVGIG (reference sequence). Brentuximab vedotin exposure varied among the patients, all of whom had relapsed after autologous stem cell transplantation. Clones were read by immunoSEQ multiplex PCR, and TCRdb kept only the in-frame ones, dropping some. This sample has 40,000 to 45,000 clones, with 76% found just once. This clone has only a few counts. The antigen remains undetermined. Other DNA sequences in the same sample also yield this CDR3. This sequence was found in a human donor with classical Hodgkin lymphoma. The sample here was peripheral blood mononuclear cells (PBMCs), taken at baseline. The chain couples TRBV30 to TRBJ1-4; D unresolved. CDR3 coding DNA: TGTGCCTGGAGTGTACGGGGAAGGGTGGATGAAAAACTGTTTTTT. It yields the protein CAWSVRGRVDEKLFF.